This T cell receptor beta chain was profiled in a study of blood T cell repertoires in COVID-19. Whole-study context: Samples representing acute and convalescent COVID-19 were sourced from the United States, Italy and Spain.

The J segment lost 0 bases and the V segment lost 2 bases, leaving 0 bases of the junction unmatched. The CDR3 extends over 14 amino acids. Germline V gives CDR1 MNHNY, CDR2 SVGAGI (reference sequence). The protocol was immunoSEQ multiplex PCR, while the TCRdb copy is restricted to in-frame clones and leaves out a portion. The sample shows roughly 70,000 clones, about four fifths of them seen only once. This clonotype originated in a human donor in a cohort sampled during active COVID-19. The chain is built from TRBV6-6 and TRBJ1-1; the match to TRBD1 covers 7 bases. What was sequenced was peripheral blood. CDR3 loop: CASSYGTVNTEAFF. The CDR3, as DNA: TGTGCCAGCAGTTACGGGACAGTGAACACTGAAGCTTTCTTT.